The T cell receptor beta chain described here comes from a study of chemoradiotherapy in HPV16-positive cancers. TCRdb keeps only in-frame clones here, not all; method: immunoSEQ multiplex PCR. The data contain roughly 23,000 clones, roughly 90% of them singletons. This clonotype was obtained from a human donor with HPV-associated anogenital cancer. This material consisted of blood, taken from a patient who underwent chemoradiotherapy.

CDR3 protein: CASSPGLHGYTF. For the CDR3, the DNA is TGTGCCAGCAGCCCAGGGTTACATGGCTACACCTTC. The V gene is TRBV7-2, the J gene TRBJ1-2, with D tentatively TRBD1 (5 bases). The CDR3 runs 12 residues. The V gene lost 5 bases and the J gene lost 6 bases, with 10 bases spanning the gap. The germline gives CDR1 SGHTA, CDR2 FQGNSA.